This TCR beta chain was captured in a study of immune evolution from preneoplasia to lung adenocarcinoma. Overall study: HLA loss of heterozygosity: roughly 7.5% AIS, less than 18% MIA, over 25% ADC, none AAH.

Germline V CDR1 and CDR2: SGHAT, FQNNGV. Trimming took 6 bases from V and 9 from J; bases not matched to a gene: 12. This CDR3 has 15 residues. This table comes from immunoSEQ multiplex PCR, and its TCRdb copy is limited to in-frame clones, with some not included. The sample shows 23,000 or so clones, approximately 75% of them seen only once. The sequenced sample consisted of FFPE invasive lung adenocarcinoma tissue. V and J are TRBV11-2 and TRBJ2-1, with 9 bases lining up with TRBD1. The sequence was obtained from a person in their 60s with lung adenocarcinoma. The chain's CDR3 is CASSWGQGRTFEQFF. The CDR3 DNA reads as TGTGCCAGCAGTTGGGGACAGGGTAGAACTTTTGAGCAGTTCTTC.